Below, one TCR beta chain is given with its context. The sample belongs to a study of blood T cell repertoires in COVID-19. Across the study: From T cells, B-cell-depleted T cells, or PBMCs came the material, which was cDNA or gDNA.

Per the study methods: Reference gene primer amplification gave estimated nucleated cell counts. This table comes from immunoSEQ multiplex PCR, and its TCRdb copy is limited to in-frame clones, with some not included. For V, J and clone size, that table is used; D and trimming come from the DNA. This table holds about 260,000 clones, roughly 86% found once. CDR1 and CDR2 (germline): LNHDA, SQIVND (reference sequence). With V trimmed by 5 bases and J by 10 bases, 15 bases remained unmatched. The CDR3 is 16 residues long. The rearrangement uses TRBV19 and TRBJ2-1; the match to TRBD1 covers 9 bases. The sample comprised peripheral blood. This receptor was taken from a man between 18 and 35 years old with active or convalescent COVID-19. This chain's CDR3 is CASSDIRDRVVDEQFF. In nucleotides, the CDR3 is TGTGCCAGTAGTGATATCCGGGACAGGGTGGTCGACGAGCAGTTCTTC.